This TCR beta chain was retrieved from a study of Ad26.COV2.S vaccination and SARS-CoV-2 variants (dated by TCRdb to the early 2020s). For the wider study: Donors in the vaccine arm were drawn from COV1001, a multicentre, randomized, double-blind, placebo-controlled phase I-IIa trial testing Ad26.COV2.S in healthy adults. Ad26.COV2.S was administered intramuscularly at 5 x 10^10 or 1 x 10^11 viral particles, either as a single shot or as two shots given 56 days apart. Sequencing of the TCRbeta repertoire served to evaluate the specificity and breadth of SARS-CoV-2-reactive T cell receptors following Ad26.COV2.S vaccination. The TCR-sequenced set comprised around 30 samples: about 19 Ad26.COV2.S vaccine recipients, 5 placebo recipients and 8 SARS-CoV-2 convalescent individuals. Trial participants were randomized into five groups of five: low-dose or high-dose Ad26.COV2.S given once or twice, or placebo on both occasions. Blinding of investigators to trial group allocation was maintained during experiments and outcome assessment.

The immunoSEQ Assay was used to sequence TCRbeta CDR3 regions. After extraction, genomic DNA underwent amplification by bias-controlled multiplex PCR, followed by high-throughput sequencing. As for the authors' bioinformatics: To quantify the absolute abundance of every unique TCRbeta CDR3 region, sequences were collapsed and filtered. T cell fraction was estimated by normalization of TCRbeta template counts to usable DNA, with usable DNA being measured through amplification of reference genes present in all nucleated cells. Repertoire TCRs were annotated as SARS-CoV-2-specific when V gene, CDR3 amino acid sequence and J gene were exactly matched to a known reactive TCR set. The reference SARS-CoV-2 TCR set came from MIRA and was filtered for enrichment in COVID-19-positive ImmuneCODE repertoires, removing public or cross-reactive TCRs. Based on the MIRA antigens, annotated TCRs were further analysed at the level of specific ORF or position within ORF. Breadth was defined as the number of annotated unique rearrangements divided by the total number of unique productive rearrangements, and depth was defined as the summed frequency of the annotated unique rearrangements. Two-sided Wilcoxon rank-sum tests were applied when comparing TCR breadth between groups. TCRdb took over this immuneACCESS table, retaining in-frame rearrangements with V and J assigned. Such tables are incomplete; in checked studies, under half of the missing clones stem from an unresolved V gene, and the remainder is unexplained. That table supplies the V and J calls and clone size; D and trimming were determined from the DNA. This sample lists 350,000 to 500,000 clones; approximately 89% were detected once. About 2.5% of the sample is held by the ten biggest clonotypes.

V lost 0 bases and J lost 4 bases; the stretch between them is 3 bases long. Including the terminal cysteine and phenylalanine, the CDR3 comprises 11 residues. This entry keeps only the CDR3 DNA: 33 bases, framed from base 1. The CDR1 and CDR2 encoded by the germline V gene (reference sequence) are GTSNPN and SVGIG. The treatment or condition label of this sample denotes: roughly 19 received Ad26.COV2.S at low or high dose, single or two shots; about five received placebo; per-sample allocation not given. For vaccine and placebo recipients, the sequenced repertoires came from samples collected on day 63 after the first injection. Between 29 July and 7 August 2020, Cohort 1b enrolled around 24 adults aged 18-55 years at one site in Boston, USA. Ad26.COV2.S was a replication-incompetent adenovirus type 26 vector expressing a prefusion-stabilized SARS-CoV-2 spike protein from the original Wuhan strain.

Of note for this clone: No antigen is known for it. No clone much larger than this one lies a single base away; base qualities are absent. The sample contains more than one DNA sequence encoding this CDR3.

On the study overall, not on this receptor specifically: Non-spike TCR breadth was comparable between vaccine and placebo recipients, consistent with the vaccine containing only spike. Compared with placebo recipients, Ad26.COV2.S recipients showed higher spike-specific TCR breadth (P = 0.0014). The authors noted that total T cell responses may have been underestimated by the TCR breadth and depth analyses. After vaccination, substantial breadth of spike-specific CD8+ and CD4+ T cell responses was reported. Comparing responses between vaccine doses or regimens was not something the study was powered to do.

The source was peripheral blood, collected in a trial of Ad26.COV2.S vaccine versus placebo. The chain is assembled from TRBV30 and TRBJ2-5; the D gene cannot be resolved reliably. This TCR came from a person aged 18-65 years who received the Ad26.COV2.S COVID-19 vaccine or a placebo. The DNA sequence is given as TGTGCCTGGAGTGTAGGAGAGACCCAGTACTTC. This codes for CAWSVGETQYF.